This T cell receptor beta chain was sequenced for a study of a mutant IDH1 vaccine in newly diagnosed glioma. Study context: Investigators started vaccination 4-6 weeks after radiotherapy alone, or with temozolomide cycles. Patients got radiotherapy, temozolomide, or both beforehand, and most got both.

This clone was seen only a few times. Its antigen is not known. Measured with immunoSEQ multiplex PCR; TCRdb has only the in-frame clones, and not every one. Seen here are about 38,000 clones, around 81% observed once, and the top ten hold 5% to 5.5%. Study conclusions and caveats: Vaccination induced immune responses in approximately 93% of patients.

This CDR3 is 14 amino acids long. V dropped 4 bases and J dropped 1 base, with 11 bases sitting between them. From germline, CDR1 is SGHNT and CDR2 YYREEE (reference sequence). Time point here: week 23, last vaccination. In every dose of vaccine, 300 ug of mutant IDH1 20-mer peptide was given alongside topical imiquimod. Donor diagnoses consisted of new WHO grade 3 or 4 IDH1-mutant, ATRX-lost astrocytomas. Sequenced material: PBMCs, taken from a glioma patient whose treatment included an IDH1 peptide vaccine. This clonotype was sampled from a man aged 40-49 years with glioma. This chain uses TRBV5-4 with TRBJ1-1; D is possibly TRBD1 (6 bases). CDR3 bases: TGTGCCAGCAGCCCCCGGACAGCGAACACTGAAGCTTTCTTT. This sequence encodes CASSPRTANTEAFF.